The entry below describes one TCR beta chain. The sample is drawn from a study of blood T cell repertoires in COVID-19. Generated by immunoSEQ multiplex PCR, the TCRdb table keeps only in-frame clones and is missing some. The sample holds fewer than 250,000 clones, around 89% seen once. V lost 3 bases and J 3 bases, leaving 22 bases between the germline ends. Germline V gene data show CDR1 as SGHRS and CDR2 as YFSETQ. CDR3 length: 17 amino acids. The genes are TRBV5-1 and TRBJ2-7, with D maybe TRBD2 (6 bases). The TCR comes from a man aged 50 to 59 who had been exposed to COVID-19. The sequenced sample was PBMCs or T cells enriched from blood (not recorded which). In nucleotides, the CDR3 is TGCGCCAGCAGCTGGGGGGTCGGAGAGAATCTCATCTACGAGCAGTACTTC. This translates into CASSWGVGENLIYEQYF. The whole variable domain, filled in from reference TRBV5-1 and TRBJ2-7, reads KAGVTQTPRYLIKTRGQQVTLSCSPISGHRSVSWYQQTPGQGLQFLFEYFSETQRNKGNFPGRFSGRQFSNSRSEMNVSTLELGDSALYLCASSWGVGENLIYEQYFGPGTRLTVT.